The 4 T cell receptor beta chains listed next were all sequenced from one sample in a study of graft-versus-host responses after intestinal transplantation. The protocol was immunoSEQ multiplex PCR, while the TCRdb copy is restricted to in-frame clones and leaves out a portion. There are 100,000 to 110,000 clones in the sample; approximately 84% occur only once, and over 0.95% lies in the top ten. These receptors are not linked to any known antigen. The sequencing here drew on unstimulated CD4+ T cells sorted from spleen or lymph node cells, taken before transplant. The receptor set was obtained from a human donor who was the organ donor for an intestinal transplant.

The chain joins TRBV9 to TRBJ2-4; perhaps TRBD2 as D (5 bases). Germline V lookup: CDR1 SGDLS, CDR2 YYNGEE. The CDR3 is 17 amino acids. V was clipped by 3 bases and J by 4 bases, with 20 bases between them. DNA for the CDR3: TGTGCCAGCAGCGGATTTGTTAGCGTTGGTGGGAAAAACATTCAGTACTTC. It codes for CASSGFVSVGGKNIQYF.

This clone was seen only once. V usage is TRBV7-9 and J usage is TRBJ2-2, with 10 bases identical to TRBD2. With 3 bases clipped from V and 1 base from J, the junction kept 5 bases outside the gene matches. The CDR3 extends over 17 amino acids. Germline CDR1 reads SEHNR; CDR2 reads FQNEAQ (reference sequence). CDR3 sequence (DNA): TGTGCCAGCAGCTTTAGCGGGGGGCCTCGGAACACCGGGGAGCTGTTTTTT. It translates to CASSFSGGPRNTGELFF.

V usage is TRBV9 and J usage is TRBJ2-7; D uncertain. The CDR3 has 16 residues. Germline CDR1 and CDR2: SGDLS and YYNGEE. Deletions cut 4 bases from V and 5 bases from J, with 22 bases between. CDR3 loop: CASSPVGVLPAHEQYF. CDR3 bases: TGTGCCAGCAGCCCCGTGGGCGTCCTTCCGGCCCACGAGCAGTACTTC.

V is TRBV28 and J is TRBJ2-7; 7 bases fit TRBD1. V shed 6 bases, J shed 6 bases, and the junction held 14 bases outside the gene matches. From germline, CDR1 is MDHEN and CDR2 SYDVKM. The CDR3 covers 15 residues. CDR3 nucleotides: TGTGCCAGCAGGCCAACCGGACAGGAGTCTGGCGAGCAGTACTTC. Translating gives CASRPTGQESGEQYF.